The 29 T cell receptor beta chains below all came from one sample that was sequenced in a study of T cell repertoires in cytomegalovirus infection. Each CDR3 protein is one row after TCRdb ran MiXCR on the reads. The table shows 600,000 to 800,000 distinct CDR3 sequences, with 20% to 30% occurring only once. Sequencing used CD8+ T cells from PBMCs. Receptors were obtained from a human donor in good health (CMV status not recorded). Some clones in this sample may be carry-over from other donors' samples.

The chain links TRBV4-1 to TRBJ2-3; 11 bases fit TRBD2. The J segment lost 0 bases and the V segment lost 8 bases, leaving 10 bases of the junction unmatched. The CDR3 consists of 17 residues. In germline, CDR1 is MGHRA, CDR2 YSYEKL. The CDR3 bases are TGCGCCAGCTGCGAACCGGGACTAGCGGACAGCACAGATACGCAGTATTTT. This sequence encodes CASCEPGLADSTDTQYF.

As regards this clonotype: Possible read error: a much larger clone is one base away. This CDR3 fails to terminate in the conserved phenylalanine or tryptophan, so it likely reflects a read error. CDR3 protein: CASSLAGGLGAKNIQYL. The DNA of the CDR3 is TGTGCCAGCAGCTTAGCGGGGGGGCTTGGAGCCAAAAACATTCAGTACCTC. This chain connects TRBV7-2 to TRBJ2-4; tentatively, D is TRBD2 (7 bases). The CDR3 sequence is 17 residues long. V lost 0 bases to trimming and J lost 0 bases, with 12 bases between them. The germline V gene has CDR1 SGHTA and CDR2 FQGNSA.

This clonotype was counted at least ten times. The gene calls are TRBV7-6 and TRBJ2-7; 9 bases fit TRBD1. Germline CDR1 is SGHVS and CDR2 is FNYEAQ. The CDR3 consists of 13 residues. Trimming took 5 bases from V and 7 from J; bases not matched to a gene: 6. Here the CDR3 reads CASSGDRVYEQYF. DNA for the CDR3: TGTGCCAGCAGCGGGGACAGGGTTTATGAGCAGTACTTC.

V gene TRBV5-6 combines with J gene TRBJ1-1; TRBD1 matches at 10 bases. The CDR3 is 17 residues long. After removal of 1 base from V and 0 bases from J, the junction contained 6 bases not matched to a gene. From germline, CDR1 is SGHDT and CDR2 YYEEEE. CDR3 in amino acids: CASSLMGQGLMNTEAFF. DNA for the CDR3: TGTGCCAGCAGCTTGATGGGACAGGGGCTTATGAACACTGAAGCTTTCTTT.

The V call is TRBV6-2 or TRBV6-3, the J call TRBJ2-7; D tentatively fits TRBD1 or TRBD2 (5 bases each). This CDR3 has 16 residues. Germline V gene data show CDR1 as MNHEY and CDR2 as SVGEGT. Between the trimmed V and J ends, which lost 5 bases and 0 bases, there was a span of 17 bases. The CDR3 loop is CASSAYRDRSSYEQYF. The CDR3 DNA sequence: TGTGCCAGCAGTGCCTACCGGGACCGGAGCTCCTACGAGCAGTACTTC.

The chain combines TRBV11-2 with TRBJ2-2; 9 positions agree with TRBD2. The CDR3 consists of 18 residues. V shed 5 bases, J shed 0 bases, and the junction held 10 bases outside the gene matches. Germline CDR1 reads SGHAT; CDR2 reads FQNNGV. CDR3 sequence reads: CASSPRRVAGANTGELFF. The CDR3 DNA sequence: TGTGCCAGCAGCCCCCGGAGAGTAGCGGGGGCGAACACCGGGGAGCTGTTTTTT.

With regard to this clonotype: A junction end diverges from the germline sequence, so it may reflect a read error. The chain carries TRBV6-6 and TRBJ1-1; D is perhaps TRBD1 (6 bases). Germline V gene data show CDR1 as MNHNY and CDR2 as SVGAGI (reference sequence). CDR3 length: 18 residues. In nucleotides, the CDR3 is TGTGCCAGCAGTTATTTCTCGGGGTTCGGACAGAGCCCCACTGATGCTTTCTTT. The encoded protein is CASSYFSGFGQSPTDAFF.

A few counts support this clonotype. The rearrangement joins TRBV7-9 to TRBJ2-7; 7 bases line up with TRBD1. Trimming at V came to 2 bases and at J to 4 bases, leaving 11 bases not matched to a gene. Germline V gene lookup returns CDR1 SEHNR and CDR2 FQNEAQ (reference sequence). The CDR3 consists of 16 residues. This chain's CDR3 is CASSLQGDPIPYEQYF. Written as DNA, the CDR3 is TGTGCCAGCAGCTTACAGGGGGACCCCATCCCTTACGAGCAGTACTTC.

The rearrangement joins TRBV14 to TRBJ2-6; D possibly corresponds to TRBD2 (5 bases). CDR3 size: 15 residues. CDR1 is SGHDN and CDR2 is FVKESK in the germline V gene. V lost 3 bases and J 2 bases, leaving 8 bases between the germline ends. The DNA of the CDR3 is TGTGCCAGCAGCCACCGGGGTGCTGGGGCCAACGTCCTGACTTTC. Amino acid sequence: CASSHRGAGANVLTF.

This sequence joins TRBV9 and TRBJ1-6; the D is unclear. Germline V lookup: CDR1 SGDLS, CDR2 YYNGEE. The CDR3 has 15 amino acids. Trimming removed 0 bases from V and 5 bases from J, with 9 bases in between. This chain's CDR3 is CASSVAGIHNSPLHF. As DNA, the CDR3 is TGTGCCAGCAGCGTAGCGGGCATCCATAATTCACCCCTCCACTTT.

This clonotype turned up a few times. The V gene is TRBV2, the J gene TRBJ2-5; 10 positions match TRBD1. V lost 7 bases and J lost 6; bases outside the gene matches: 11. CDR3 size: 15 residues. CDR1 and CDR2 from the germline V gene are SNHLY and FYNNEI. This CDR3 is CASTQPGQGRKTQYF. Here the CDR3 DNA reads TGTGCCAGCACGCAGCCGGGACAGGGGAGAAAGACCCAGTACTTC.

There are a few counts of this clonotype. CDR3: CASSGRQALGAFF. The CDR3 DNA sequence: TGTGCCAGCAGTGGGAGGCAGGCCTTGGGGGCTTTCTTT. The gene calls are TRBV2 and TRBJ1-1; D is unresolved. The CDR3 is made up of 13 amino acids. Deletions cut 4 bases from V and 11 bases from J, with 17 bases between. Germline loops: CDR1 SNHLY, CDR2 FYNNEI.

This chain uses TRBV2 with TRBJ2-1; D gene ambiguous. CDR3 size: 12 residues. Germline loops: CDR1 SNHLY, CDR2 FYNNEI. V lost 8 bases to trimming and J lost 6 bases, with 11 bases between them. The CDR3 sequence: CASPGGVNEQFF. The CDR3 nucleotides read TGTGCCAGCCCCGGTGGGGTCAATGAGCAGTTCTTC.

This clonotype has a single count. At one of its ends the junction is not consistent with the germline gene, which may arise from a read error. The V and J genes are TRBV19 and TRBJ2-1, with TRBD1 matching 12 bases. There are 15 residues in the CDR3. Germline CDR1 reads LNHDA; CDR2 reads SQIVND (reference sequence). CDR3 sequence reads: CTSSIGTGGRDEQFF. The DNA for the CDR3 is TGTACCAGTAGTATCGGGACAGGGGGCCGAGATGAGCAGTTCTTC.

This clonotype was seen only a few times. CDR3 bases: TGTGCCAGCAGCTTACCGGGACAGAGCCAAGAGACCCAGTACTTC. Translation: CASSLPGQSQETQYF. The gene calls are TRBV7-9 and TRBJ2-5, with 7 positions matching TRBD1. Trimming removed 2 bases from V and 1 base from J; junction bases left unmatched: 4. This CDR3 is 15 amino acids long. CDR1 SEHNR and CDR2 FQNEAQ come from the germline V gene (reference sequence).

This clonotype was observed a few times. This rearrangement joins TRBV20-1 to TRBJ2-7; maybe TRBD1 (6 bases). V was cut by 0 bases and J by 9 bases, with 9 bases left in between. The CDR3 contains 11 residues. Germline V gives CDR1 DFQATT, CDR2 SNEGSKA (reference sequence). This CDR3 is CSARDQGLQYV. DNA of the CDR3: TGCAGTGCTAGAGATCAGGGGTTGCAGTACGTC.

Only a few counts were recorded for this clonotype. The rearrangement uses TRBV9 and TRBJ2-2; D is perhaps TRBD1 (6 bases). Germline values: CDR1 SGDLS, CDR2 YYNGEE. Trimming took 0 bases from V and 4 from J, leaving 13 bases between them. CDR3 size: 16 residues. This CDR3 is CASSVATGRRTGELFF. The CDR3 bases are TGTGCCAGCAGCGTAGCTACAGGGCGACGCACCGGGGAGCTGTTTTTT. The whole variable domain, filled in from reference TRBV9 and TRBJ2-2, reads DSGVTQTPKHLITATGQRVTLRCSPRSGDLSVYWYQQSLDQGLQFLIQYYNGEERAKGNILERFSAQQFPDLHSELNLSSLELGDSALYFCASSVATGRRTGELFFGEGSRLTVL.

About this clonotype itself: Without the conserved terminal phenylalanine or tryptophan, this CDR3 likely stems from a read error. The chain employs TRBV13 and TRBJ1-1, with a possible D match to TRBD1 (5 bases). The CDR3 is 15 residues long. The V gene lost 1 base and the J gene lost 0 bases, with 9 bases spanning the gap. CDR1 and CDR2 from the germline V gene are PRHDT and FYEKMQ (reference sequence). CDR3 DNA sequence: TGTGCCAGCAGCTTAGATGGGGGACTGAACACTGAAGCTTTCTCT. It translates to CASSLDGGLNTEAFS.

There are a few counts of this clonotype. The V gene is TRBV6-5, the J gene TRBJ2-1, with 11 positions matching TRBD2. The CDR3 is 15 amino acids. Trimming removed 6 bases from V and 6 bases from J; junction bases left unmatched: 7. Germline CDR1 MNHEY, CDR2 SVGAGI. DNA of the CDR3: TGTGCCAGCAGCTCGACGGGACTAGCGGCCAATGAGCAGTTCTTC. This encodes CASSSTGLAANEQFF.

The rearrangement joins TRBV19 to TRBJ2-5; D perhaps matches TRBD2 (6 bases). CDR1 is LNHDA and CDR2 is SQIVND in the germline V gene (reference sequence). V lost 9 bases to trimming and J lost 4 bases, with 18 bases between them. The length of the CDR3 is 14 residues. The CDR3 nucleotides read TGTGCCAGCCAGGCCCAAATGGGGGGAGAGACCCAGTACTTC. It yields the protein CASQAQMGGETQYF.

This clonotype is a singleton in its sample. This chain links TRBV9 with TRBJ2-7, with 7 bases that match TRBD1. CDR1 is SGDLS and CDR2 is YYNGEE in the germline V gene. J lost 5 bases, V lost 0 bases, and 8 bases had no gene match. The CDR3 spans 15 residues. Here the CDR3 reads CASSVGTGEFNEQYF. In DNA, the CDR3 is TGTGCCAGCAGCGTAGGAACAGGGGAATTCAACGAGCAGTACTTC.

Comment on this clonotype: A single base separates this from a much larger clone, so it may be a read error. The J gene is TRBJ1-6, the V gene TRBV28; 9 bases line up with TRBD1. This CDR3 has 15 amino acids. From germline, CDR1 is MDHEN and CDR2 SYDVKM. The CDR3 nucleotides are TGTGCCGGCAGTCTACGGGACAGGGTTTTCTCACCCCTCCACTTT. Translation: CAGSLRDRVFSPLHF.

This rearrangement joins TRBV24-1 to TRBJ2-3; possibly TRBD1 for D (5 bases). With 4 bases removed from V and 5 bases from J, the gap between germline ends came to 9 bases. Germline V gene data show CDR1 as KGHDR and CDR2 as SFDVKD. There are 13 residues in the CDR3. The CDR3 bases are TGTGCCACCAGTGACCAGACAGAAGATACGCAGTATTTT. Its protein is CATSDQTEDTQYF.

This clonotype was seen a handful of times. This sequence joins TRBV14 and TRBJ2-3; 8 nucleotides agree with TRBD2. The CDR3 runs to 15 residues. V shed 4 bases and J 4 bases; nucleotides not matched to a gene: 7. Germline values: CDR1 SGHDN, CDR2 FVKESK. CDR3 sequence reads: CASSPWTSTSDTQYF. CDR3 nucleotides: TGTGCCAGCAGCCCGTGGACTAGCACGTCAGATACGCAGTATTTT.

This clonotype has a count of ten or more. CDR3 nucleotides: TGTGCCAGCAGCTTAGGGGAGGGACCCACTGAAGCTTTCTTT. It codes for CASSLGEGPTEAFF. The chain couples TRBV7-2 to TRBJ1-1; D possibly corresponds to TRBD1 (5 bases). The CDR3 consists of 14 residues. V lost 1 base and J 4 bases, leaving 10 bases between the germline ends. CDR1 and CDR2 from the germline V gene are SGHTA and FQGNSA.

The chain joins TRBV3-1 to TRBJ1-1; D gene uncertain. The length of the CDR3 is 14 residues. V lost 0 bases, J lost 8 bases, and 13 bases lay in between. CDR1 LGHDT and CDR2 YNNKEL come from the germline V gene (reference sequence). DNA for the CDR3: TGTGCCAGCAGCCAAGATCATACGGGTTTAGAAGCTTTCTTT. It codes for CASSQDHTGLEAFF.

This chain uses TRBV20-1 with TRBJ2-1, with 11 bases matching TRBD1. Losses at the gene ends were 0 bases for V and 8 bases for J; bases not matched to a gene: 9. CDR1 is DFQATT and CDR2 is SNEGSKA in the germline V gene (reference sequence). The CDR3 sequence is 16 residues long. This chain's CDR3 is CSARDKDRGRFYEQFF. CDR3 coding DNA: TGCAGTGCTAGAGATAAGGACAGGGGGCGATTCTATGAGCAGTTCTTC.

V is TRBV7-9 and J is TRBJ1-1; no clear D. V lost 3 bases and J lost 1, with 12 bases in between. Per germline, CDR1 SEHNR and CDR2 FQNEAQ (reference sequence). CDR3 size: 15 residues. CDR3 sequence reads: CASSFLNMPNTEAFF. CDR3 nucleotides: TGTGCCAGCAGCTTTCTTAACATGCCGAACACTGAAGCTTTCTTT.

This clonotype was observed many times. Here the CDR3 DNA reads TGTGCCAGCAGCTTAGAACCGCCCGGGGACAGGGAGACGCAGTATTTT. As protein: CASSLEPPGDRETQYF. The V and J genes are TRBV11-3 and TRBJ2-3, with TRBD1 identical over 9 bases. The ends lost 0 bases at V and 9 bases at J; junction bases unmatched: 10. The CDR3 has 16 amino acids. Germline loops: CDR1 SGHNT, CDR2 YENEEA.